These 15 T cell receptor beta chains share one sample of origin, sequenced in a study of cytomegalovirus exposure and HLA in healthy donors (TCRdb year 2017). The library was prepared using the immunoSEQ multiplex PCR assay. The multiplex PCR relied on a mix of 60 forward primers for TCR Vbeta segments and 13 reverse primers for TCR Jbeta segments. TCRdb took this table from immuneACCESS and kept in-frame rearrangements with V and J called. Such tables lack part of the clones; where checked against another copy, unresolved V genes explain under half of the gap, and the rest is unexplained. The sample's records list approximately 110,000 clones. The top ten clones comprise less than 4.5% of the sample. The sequencing sample was made of PBMCs. These TCRs come from a young man in good health and CMV-seronegative.

The V call is TRBV11-2, the J call TRBJ2-7; D is perhaps TRBD1 (7 bases). In germline, CDR1 is SGHAT, CDR2 FQNNGV. The ends were cut back, 8 bases at V and 3 bases at J, with 14 bases in the middle. The CDR3 sequence is 13 residues long. CDR3 bases: TGTGCCAGCGGGCCAGGGGGGAGCTACGAGCAGTACTTC. Its translation is CASGPGGSYEQYF.

This chain uses TRBV7-9 with TRBJ2-2; no clear D. Germline V gives CDR1 SEHNR, CDR2 FQNEAQ (reference sequence). The CDR3 spans 15 residues. With 4 bases removed from V and 0 bases from J, the gap between germline ends came to 9 bases. The CDR3 DNA sequence: TGTGCCAGCAGCTCACAAAACCCGAACACCGGGGAGCTGTTTTTT. Translation: CASSSQNPNTGELFF.

The J gene is TRBJ2-2, the V gene TRBV6-9, with no clear D. The germline V gene encodes CDR1 MNHGY and CDR2 SVAAGI. V dropped 0 bases and J dropped 4 bases, with 9 bases sitting between them. CDR3 length: 15 amino acids. The CDR3 DNA is TGTGCCAGCAGTTATTCGCCTAGGATCACCGGGGAGCTGTTTTTT. Translating it yields CASSYSPRITGELFF.

The V call is TRBV19, the J call TRBJ1-5, with a weak D call TRBD1 (6 bases). V was clipped by 0 bases and J by 7 bases, with 16 bases between them. The V gene's germline CDR1 is LNHDA and CDR2 SQIVND (reference sequence). The CDR3 runs to 16 residues. The CDR3 DNA reads TGTGCCAGTAGTATAGAAAGAGCAGGGGCCCCCCAGCCCCAGCATTTT. As protein: CASSIERAGAPQPQHF.

The chain uses TRBV2 and TRBJ2-1; 8 bases align to TRBD1. The CDR3 totals 13 residues. Losses at the gene ends were 7 bases for V and 6 bases for J; bases not matched to a gene: 5. Germline values: CDR1 SNHLY, CDR2 FYNNEI. The CDR3 DNA reads TGTGCCAGCACCGGACAGGGAGTCAATGAGCAGTTCTTC. This codes for CASTGQGVNEQFF.

The chain is built from TRBV5-1 and TRBJ2-7; D gene unclear. The CDR3 length is 12 residues. CDR1 is SGHRS, CDR2 YFSETQ, per germline. V gave up 0 bases and J gave up 7 bases, with 8 bases separating them. The chain's CDR3 is CASSLELSEQYF. In DNA, the CDR3 is TGCGCCAGCAGCTTGGAGCTTAGTGAGCAGTACTTC.

Comment on this clone: Its ends do not fully match the called genes, so a read error is possible. This chain uses TRBV5-4 with TRBJ2-7; unclear D gene. This CDR3 has 13 amino acids. Germline CDR1 reads SGHNT; CDR2 reads YYREEE (reference sequence). CDR3 nucleotide sequence: TGTGCCAGCAGCTTGGGTCGCGCAGGATGGAAGGACTTC. Its translation is CASSLGRAGWKDF. The variable domain in full, with the rest retrieved from reference TRBV5-4 and TRBJ2-7, is ETGVTQSPTHLIKTRGQQVTLRCSSQSGHNTVSWYQQALGQGPQFIFQYYREEENGRGNFPPRFSGLQFPNYSSELNVNALELDDSALYLCASSLGRAGWKDFGPGTRLTVT.

The CDR3 protein is CASSSGQGSSGELFF. The CDR3 coding sequence is TGTGCCAGCAGCTCGGGACAGGGGAGCTCCGGGGAGCTGTTTTTT. This chain connects TRBV11-2 to TRBJ2-2; 10 bases agree with TRBD1. The CDR3 sequence is 15 residues long. CDR1 SGHAT and CDR2 FQNNGV come from the germline V gene. The ends lost 4 bases at V and 6 bases at J; junction bases unmatched: 5.

The chain links TRBV6-6 to TRBJ1-1, with TRBD1 matching 9 bases. The CDR3 runs 15 residues. The germline V gene encodes CDR1 MNHNY and CDR2 SVGAGI (reference sequence). The junction had 1 base not matched to a gene; V was cut back by 0 bases and J by 2 bases. The CDR3 nucleotides read TGTGCCAGCAGTTACTCGGGACAGGGAAACACTGAAGCTTTCTTT. This sequence encodes CASSYSGQGNTEAFF.

This sequence joins TRBV5-1 and TRBJ2-2, with D hard to call. Trimming took 4 bases from V and 7 from J, leaving 8 bases between them. This CDR3 is built from 12 residues. CDR1 is SGHRS, CDR2 YFSETQ, per germline. CDR3 sequence reads: CASSPQIGELFF. The DNA of the CDR3 is TGCGCCAGCAGCCCGCAGATCGGGGAGCTGTTTTTT.

The rearrangement joins TRBV14 to TRBJ1-1; D is possibly TRBD1 (5 bases). V shed 5 bases and J shed 4 bases, with 20 bases lying between them. Germline CDR1 reads SGHDN; CDR2 reads FVKESK. CDR3 length: 16 residues. The CDR3 DNA follows: TGTGCCAGCAGCTTTGTGACTCCTCGGGGGTCCACTGAAGCTTTCTTT. Its translation is CASSFVTPRGSTEAFF. Combining the CDR3 with reference TRBV14 and TRBJ1-1 gives the whole variable domain EAGVTQFPSHSVIEKGQTVTLRCDPISGHDNLYWYRRVMGKEIKFLLHFVKESKQDESGMPNNRFLAERTGGTYSTLKVQPAELEDSGVYFCASSFVTPRGSTEAFFGQGTRLTVV.

V is TRBV19 and J is TRBJ2-3; TRBD1 might be the D (6 bases). V was shortened by 6 bases and J by 4 bases, with 17 bases between the two germline ends. Germline assignment: CDR1 LNHDA and CDR2 SQIVND (reference sequence). The CDR3 is 15 amino acids. The CDR3 DNA sequence: TGTGCCAGTAGGGGGAAGCTCTGGGGGCCAGATACGCAGTATTTT. Residues: CASRGKLWGPDTQYF.

J is TRBJ2-3 and V is TRBV6-1, with D perhaps matching TRBD2 (6 bases). The V and J ends lost 6 bases and 8 bases respectively, with 15 bases between them. The CDR3 length is 13 residues. In germline, CDR1 is MNHNS, CDR2 SASEGT. CDR3 protein: CASRIPGESTQYF. The DNA of the CDR3 is TGTGCCAGCAGAATCCCGGGGGAATCTACGCAGTATTTT.

In regard to this clone: Germline is not matched at one junction end, which may reflect a read error. V is TRBV4-1 and J is TRBJ1-2, with D unresolved. Germline values: CDR1 MGHRA, CDR2 YSYEKL. CDR3 length: 12 residues. CDR3 DNA: TGCGCCAGCAGTCAAGCGAGAGAGGGATGCACCTTC. Translation gives CASSQAREGCTF.

The chain employs TRBV11-2 and TRBJ1-2; the match to TRBD1 covers 8 bases. V shed 0 bases and J 2 bases; nucleotides not matched to a gene: 5. This CDR3 has 16 amino acids. The germline V gene encodes CDR1 SGHAT and CDR2 FQNNGV. This chain's CDR3 is CASSLDPGQANYGYTF. CDR3 DNA sequence: TGTGCCAGCAGCTTAGATCCGGGACAGGCAAACTATGGCTACACCTTC.